These 29 T cell receptor beta chains share one sample of origin, sequenced in a study of cytomegalovirus exposure and HLA in healthy donors (dated by TCRdb to 2016 to 2017). Receptor libraries were prepared by the immunoSEQ multiplex PCR assay. The multiplex PCR relied on a mix of 60 forward primers for TCR Vbeta segments and 13 reverse primers for TCR Jbeta segments. This is the immuneACCESS table as TCRdb keeps it, with only in-frame sequences that have V and J called. A part of the clones is gone; compared with another copy, unresolved V genes explain less than half, and the rest is unexplained. In all, the sample holds about 160,000 clones, and less than 85% of those were seen once. 4.3% of the sample lies in the top ten. Sequenced input: PBMCs. These receptors originate from a man in his forties in good health and CMV-seronegative.

The V gene is TRBV5-6, the J gene TRBJ2-5; TRBD1 is a possible D gene (6 bases). The V gene's germline CDR1 is SGHDT and CDR2 YYEEEE. The CDR3 length is 15 residues. With 0 bases removed from V and 3 bases from J, the gap between germline ends came to 12 bases. CDR3 residues: CASSLAMDSEETQYF. CDR3 in DNA: TGTGCCAGCAGCTTGGCCATGGACAGCGAAGAGACCCAGTACTTC.

The chain employs TRBV28 and TRBJ1-1; 7 nucleotides match TRBD1. CDR3 size: 14 residues. Germline V gene data show CDR1 as MDHEN and CDR2 as SYDVKM. The trim removed 5 bases at V and 1 base at J, leaving 4 bases unmatched. The chain's CDR3 is CASSTPGGNTEAFF. In nucleotides, the CDR3 is TGTGCCAGCAGTACCCCAGGGGGGAACACTGAAGCTTTCTTT.

The chain has TRBV5-6 and TRBJ2-7, with 8 bases identical to TRBD1. J lost 3 bases, V lost 4 bases, and 9 bases had no gene match. The CDR3 is made up of 15 amino acids. Germline lookup yields CDR1 SGHDT and CDR2 YYEEEE. CDR3 nucleotides: TGTGCCAGCAGCCCCACCAGACAGGGGCACTACGAGCAGTACTTC. It is translated as CASSPTRQGHYEQYF.

J is TRBJ2-5 and V is TRBV9, with TRBD1 identical over 9 bases. V trimming: 4 bases; J trimming: 9 bases; junction bases outside the gene matches: 16. Germline assignment: CDR1 SGDLS and CDR2 YYNGEE. The CDR3 has 16 amino acids. CDR3 in amino acids: CASSPRGTGRTGPQYF. CDR3 in DNA: TGTGCCAGCAGCCCCCGGGGGACAGGGAGGACAGGGCCCCAGTACTTC.

The sample holds a few counts of this clone. This chain links TRBV11-2 with TRBJ2-3, with 10 bases aligning to TRBD2. CDR3 length: 16 residues. After removal of 5 bases from V and 5 bases from J, the junction contained 10 bases not matched to a gene. Germline V gene sequence: CDR1 SGHAT, CDR2 FQNNGV. DNA for the CDR3: TGTGCCAGCAGCGGCAGCGGGGGGGCCGGAGGAGATACGCAGTATTTT. Translated, it gives CASSGSGGAGGDTQYF. The full variable domain, its missing parts supplied by reference TRBV11-2 and TRBJ2-3, is EAGVAQSPRYKIIEKRQSVAFWCNPISGHATLYWYQQILGQGPKLLIQFQNNGVVDDSQLPKDRFSAERLKGVDSTLKIQPAKLEDSAVYLCASSGSGGAGGDTQYFGPGTRLTVL.

The V call is TRBV6-5, the J call TRBJ1-5; D is ambiguous. V was clipped by 4 bases and J by 9 bases, with 10 bases between them. Germline V lookup: CDR1 MNHEY, CDR2 SVGAGI. This CDR3 has 12 residues. The CDR3 DNA sequence: TGTGCCAGCAGTTCTTACTCTGGGCCCCAGCATTTT. Its translation is CASSSYSGPQHF.

Only a few counts were recorded for this clone. The chain couples TRBV2 to TRBJ1-1; 8 nucleotides match TRBD1. With 7 bases clipped from V and 4 bases from J, the junction kept 8 bases outside the gene matches. Germline V lookup: CDR1 SNHLY, CDR2 FYNNEI. The CDR3 contains 14 residues. CDR3 sequence reads: CASKLAGGGTEAFF. The CDR3 DNA follows: TGTGCCAGCAAACTGGCAGGGGGCGGCACTGAAGCTTTCTTT.

The rearrangement links TRBV2 to TRBJ2-1, with TRBD2 matching 8 bases. Looked up from germline, CDR1 is SNHLY and CDR2 is FYNNEI. V lost 5 bases to trimming and J lost 9 bases; unmatched junction nucleotides: 9. The CDR3 runs to 14 residues. The CDR3 nucleotides are TGTGCCAGCAGTATCACCACGGGGGGGCCTGAGCAGTTCTTC. Amino acid sequence: CASSITTGGPEQFF.

The chain joins TRBV4-1 to TRBJ2-5; possible D gene TRBD2, 5 bases. Trimming took off 2 bases at V and 5 bases at J, with 12 bases between the two ends. Germline assignment: CDR1 MGHRA and CDR2 YSYEKL. The CDR3 sequence is 14 residues long. The DNA of the CDR3 is TGCGCCAGCAGCCAACTGGAGGTGGGGGAGACCCAGTACTTC. Protein: CASSQLEVGETQYF.

This chain links TRBV30 with TRBJ2-7, with 7 bases aligning to TRBD2. J was trimmed by 1 base and V by 1 base; bases with no gene match: 4. There are 14 residues in the CDR3. CDR1 and CDR2 (germline): GTSNPN, SVGIG (reference sequence). CDR3 amino acids: CAWSEGGRSYEQYF. CDR3 coding DNA: TGTGCCTGGAGTGAGGGAGGGCGGTCCTACGAGCAGTACTTC.

The V gene is TRBV27, the J gene TRBJ1-2; 8 nucleotides agree with TRBD1. CDR3 length: 15 residues. Trimming removed 6 bases from V and 7 bases from J; junction bases left unmatched: 13. CDR1 is MNHEY and CDR2 is SMNVEV in the germline V gene (reference sequence). The chain's CDR3 is CASSPQGQGALGYTF. CDR3 DNA sequence: TGTGCCAGCAGCCCCCAGGGCCAGGGGGCGCTTGGCTACACCTTC.

This clone was seen only once. V and J are TRBV28 and TRBJ1-4; 9 bases fit TRBD1. There are 13 residues in the CDR3. V dropped 7 bases and J dropped 7; count of bases not matched to a gene: 4. Germline V gene sequence: CDR1 MDHEN, CDR2 SYDVKM. CDR3 region: CASMGQGFEKLFF. The CDR3 nucleotides read TGTGCCAGCATGGGACAGGGTTTTGAAAAACTGTTTTTT.

CDR3 in DNA: TGCGCCAGCAGCTTGGCCTACACAGATACGCAGTATTTT. It translates to CASSLAYTDTQYF. The chain is built from TRBV5-1 and TRBJ2-3; D is ambiguous. Trimming removed 0 bases from V and 2 bases from J, with 4 bases in between. The CDR3 covers 13 residues. The V gene's germline CDR1 is SGHRS and CDR2 YFSETQ. Filled out from reference TRBV5-1 and TRBJ2-3, the complete variable domain reads KAGVTQTPRYLIKTRGQQVTLSCSPISGHRSVSWYQQTPGQGLQFLFEYFSETQRNKGNFPGRFSGRQFSNSRSEMNVSTLELGDSALYLCASSLAYTDTQYFGPGTRLTVL.

The V gene is TRBV19, the J gene TRBJ2-1; TRBD2 agrees at 10 bases. V trimming: 5 bases; J trimming: 0 bases; junction bases outside the gene matches: 4. CDR1 and CDR2 (germline): LNHDA, SQIVND (reference sequence). This CDR3 comprises 16 residues. CDR3 protein: CASSRSGGISYNEQFF. The CDR3 DNA reads TGTGCCAGTAGTCGTAGCGGGGGGATCTCCTACAATGAGCAGTTCTTC.

CDR3 in amino acids: CASSRQAWADSPLHF. CDR3 DNA: TGTGCCAGCAGTAGACAGGCTTGGGCGGATTCACCCCTCCACTTT. The chain combines TRBV27 with TRBJ1-6, with D perhaps TRBD1 (6 bases). With 5 bases removed from V and 8 bases from J, the gap between germline ends came to 16 bases. This CDR3 region has 15 residues. Germline CDR1 reads MNHEY; CDR2 reads SMNVEV (reference sequence).

The rearrangement uses TRBV30 and TRBJ2-3; 7 bases align to TRBD2. Germline-derived CDR1 and CDR2 are GTSNPN and SVGIG (reference sequence). CDR3 length: 14 amino acids. The J segment lost 4 bases and the V segment lost 1 base, leaving 5 bases of the junction unmatched. CDR3 DNA: TGTGCCTGGAGTGCGACTGGGAGGGCAGATACGCAGTATTTT. Translating it yields CAWSATGRADTQYF.

The chain combines TRBV27 with TRBJ1-2; 9 positions agree with TRBD1. CDR1 is MNHEY and CDR2 is SMNVEV in the germline V gene (reference sequence). The CDR3 is 13 amino acids. The trim removed 4 bases at V and 5 bases at J, leaving 2 bases unmatched. This CDR3 is CASSSTGGYGYTF. For the CDR3, the DNA is TGTGCCAGCAGTTCGACAGGGGGATATGGCTACACCTTC.

V gene TRBV19 combines with J gene TRBJ1-5, with 7 bases fitting TRBD1. The ends lost 7 bases at V and 0 bases at J; junction bases unmatched: 9. CDR3 size: 16 residues. The germline gives CDR1 LNHDA, CDR2 SQIVND (reference sequence). CDR3 bases: TGTGCCAGTATTCCGGGACAGACCTATAGCAATCAGCCCCAGCATTTT. It encodes CASIPGQTYSNQPQHF. The entire variable domain, with the rest obtained from reference TRBV19 and TRBJ1-5, is as follows: DGGITQSPKYLFRKEGQNVTLSCEQNLNHDAMYWYRQDPGQGLRLIYYSQIVNDFQKGDIAEGYSVSREKKESFPLTVTSAQKNPTAFYLCASIPGQTYSNQPQHFGDGTRLSIL.

The chain employs TRBV28 and TRBJ1-6; 9 bases are a match to TRBD1. The V gene end was trimmed by 7 bases and the J gene end by 7 bases; junction bases not matched to a gene: 5. The CDR3 extends over 14 amino acids. The germline V gene has CDR1 MDHEN and CDR2 SYDVKM. Here the CDR3 DNA reads TGTGCCAGCAACGGACAGGGGATCAATTCACCCCTCCACTTT. Residues: CASNGQGINSPLHF.

The chain couples TRBV18 to TRBJ1-3, with D uncertain. There are 15 residues in the CDR3. Germline CDR1 KGHSH, CDR2 LQKENI. Trimming left V 3 bases short and J 0 bases short, with 9 bases between. The CDR3 nucleotides are TGTGCCAGCTCACCGTACAGAGTCTCTGGAAACACCATATATTTT. Amino acid sequence: CASSPYRVSGNTIYF.

The chain combines TRBV4-3 with TRBJ1-6, with D possibly matching TRBD1 (5 bases). In germline, CDR1 is LGHNA, CDR2 YSLEER. V was trimmed by 0 bases and J by 9 bases, leaving 15 bases between them. The CDR3 consists of 16 residues. The CDR3 DNA reads TGCGCCAGCAGCCAAGATTGGGGCGACCAAGGTTCACCCCTCCACTTT. This encodes CASSQDWGDQGSPLHF.

This rearrangement joins TRBV21-1 to TRBJ2-3; the table's D call, TRBD2, has no DNA check behind it. TRBV21-1 is labeled a pseudogene. The CDR3 extends over 15 amino acids. The CDR3 coding sequence is TGTGCCAGCAGCAACTTTAGCGGGGTGCCTGATACGCAGTATTTT. Its translation: CASSNFSGVPDTQYF.

The genes are TRBV7-2 and TRBJ2-1; tentatively, D is TRBD1 (5 bases). This CDR3 spans 13 amino acids. V gave up 1 base and J gave up 9 bases, with 10 bases separating them. From germline, CDR1 is SGHTA and CDR2 FQGNSA. In DNA form, the CDR3 reads TGTGCCAGCAGCTTAGAAGGGGTAGGTGAGCAGTTCTTC. This translates into CASSLEGVGEQFF.

The chain couples TRBV18 to TRBJ2-5; TRBD2 agrees at 12 bases. The J call may be in error: the DNA end matches TRBJ2-7 better. The CDR3 spans 14 residues. Germline lookup yields CDR1 KGHSH and CDR2 LQKENI. CDR3 loop: CASSSTSGGYEQYF. The CDR3 DNA is TGTGCCAGCTCATCGACTAGCGGGGGCTACGAGCAGTACTTC.

The J gene is TRBJ2-7, the V gene TRBV7-9, with D possibly being TRBD1 (6 bases). V was shortened by 5 bases and J by 2 bases, with 13 bases between the two germline ends. The length of the CDR3 is 14 residues. The germline gives CDR1 SEHNR, CDR2 FQNEAQ (reference sequence). The CDR3 is CASSHRVMPYEQYF. The CDR3 DNA reads as TGTGCCAGCAGCCACAGGGTAATGCCCTACGAGCAGTACTTC.

The genes are TRBV10-2 and TRBJ2-7; 7 nucleotides match TRBD2. Germline CDR1 and CDR2: WSHSY and SAAADI. The CDR3 runs to 15 residues. V was clipped by 6 bases and J by 4 bases; unmatched bases: 12. The CDR3 nucleotides are TGCGCCAGCAGCCGTTTGGGGAGCGGGGAGTACGAGCAGTACTTC. Its translation is CASSRLGSGEYEQYF.

The chain uses TRBV6-1 and TRBJ2-5, with TRBD1 matching over 7 bases. With the DNA end fitting TRBJ2-7 better, the J assignment may be wrong. The CDR3 is made up of 15 amino acids. CDR1 is MNHNS and CDR2 is SASEGT in the germline V gene. The CDR3 nucleotides are TGTGCCAGCGCCTCTCGGGACAGCCCGCCGGGCGAGCAGTACTTC. Translation: CASASRDSPPGEQYF.

This clone was observed once. V usage is TRBV18 and J usage is TRBJ1-1; D not resolved. The germline V gene encodes CDR1 KGHSH and CDR2 LQKENI. CDR3 length: 16 residues. The V end lost 6 bases, the J end lost 2 bases, and 19 bases lay between the germline ends. The CDR3 is CASSPTPELANTEAFF. The CDR3 DNA reads TGTGCCAGCTCCCCGACACCTGAATTGGCTAACACTGAAGCTTTCTTT.

This clone was picked up a small number of times. J is TRBJ1-1 and V is TRBV19; D may be TRBD1 (6 bases). Germline CDR1 LNHDA, CDR2 SQIVND (reference sequence). CDR3 length: 15 residues. V lost 5 bases to trimming and J lost 2 bases, with 15 bases between them. The CDR3 bases are TGTGCCAGTAGTTTGGACAGAAAGTCAAACACTGAAGCTTTCTTT. It encodes CASSLDRKSNTEAFF.